Listed below are T cell receptor beta chains from one sample, sequenced in a study of a mutant IDH1 vaccine in newly diagnosed glioma. The antigens these receptors bind are not known. Sequenced by immunoSEQ multiplex PCR; TCRdb stores in-frame clones only, minus some. In the table there are around 54,000 clones, 87% of which are singletons. Sequenced here: PBMCs, sampled from a glioma patient whose treatment included an IDH1 peptide vaccine. The origin of the receptors is a man between 35 and 55 years old with glioma. Both conserved end residues are part of each CDR3. Fields, in order: V gene, D gene, J gene, clone size, CDR3 length, CDR3 DNA, CDR3 protein. D genes are given only for firm matches. A clone size is listed for some rows: how often the clone was seen (once, few, many), or a class if it is expanded.

v_gene: TRBV14; d_gene: NA; j_gene: TRBJ2-7; abundance: NA; len: 13; CDR3nt: TGTGCCAGCAGCCCCGGACTAAACTACGAGCAGTACTTC; CDR3aa: CASSPGLNYEQYF
v_gene: TRBV29-1; d_gene: TRBD2; j_gene: TRBJ2-5; abundance: NA; len: 14; CDR3nt: TGCAGCGTCCCCTCCGGACTAGCCCAAGAGACCCAGTACTTC; CDR3aa: CSVPSGLAQETQYF
v_gene: TRBV23-1; d_gene: NA; j_gene: TRBJ1-1; abundance: NA; len: 15; CDR3nt: TGCGCCAGCAGTCAATCGGCGGGGGACAACACTGAAGCTTTCTTT; CDR3aa: CASSQSAGDNTEAFF
v_gene: TRBV7-6; d_gene: NA; j_gene: TRBJ2-7; abundance: NA; len: 13; CDR3nt: TGTGCCAGCAGCTCGAGCAGGGATTACGAGCAGTACTTC; CDR3aa: CASSSSRDYEQYF
v_gene: TRBV6-5; d_gene: NA; j_gene: TRBJ2-2; abundance: NA; len: 15; CDR3nt: TGTGCCAGCAGGGGTGGGACCGCGAACACCGGGGAGCTGTTTTTT; CDR3aa: CASRGGTANTGELFF
v_gene: TRBV10-3; d_gene: TRBD2; j_gene: TRBJ2-7; abundance: once; len: 15; CDR3nt: TGTGCCATCAGTGAGCCGACTGGCGGGAGGAACGAGCAGTACTTC; CDR3aa: CAISEPTGGRNEQYF
v_gene: TRBV6-5; d_gene: NA; j_gene: TRBJ2-7; abundance: NA; len: 13; CDR3nt: TGTGCCAGCAGTCGACAGGGAGGGGGCGAGCAGTACTTC; CDR3aa: CASSRQGGGEQYF
v_gene: TRBV5-1; d_gene: NA; j_gene: TRBJ2-4; abundance: NA; len: 14; CDR3nt: TGCGCCAGCAGCTTGGACTACAGGAAAAACATTCAGTACTTC; CDR3aa: CASSLDYRKNIQYF
v_gene: TRBV5-1; d_gene: TRBD2; j_gene: TRBJ2-3; abundance: NA; len: 15; CDR3nt: TGCGCCAGCAGCTTGTCTAGCGGTGGGGCAGATACGCAGTATTTT; CDR3aa: CASSLSSGGADTQYF
v_gene: TRBV4-3; d_gene: NA; j_gene: TRBJ2-7; abundance: NA; len: 18; CDR3nt: TGCGCCAGCAGCCAAGAAAGAGCCGGACAGTCCTTCTCCTACGAGCAGTACTTC; CDR3aa: CASSQERAGQSFSYEQYF
v_gene: TRBV7-2; d_gene: NA; j_gene: TRBJ2-4; abundance: once; len: 17; CDR3nt: TGTGCCAGCAGCTTAGCAGTGGGGAGACTAGCCAAAAACATTCAGTACTTC; CDR3aa: CASSLAVGRLAKNIQYF
v_gene: TRBV6-5; d_gene: NA; j_gene: TRBJ2-7; abundance: NA; len: 14; CDR3nt: TGTGCCAGCAGCCCTGGGCCTCGGTCGGGTGAGCAGTACTTC; CDR3aa: CASSPGPRSGEQYF
v_gene: TRBV4-1; d_gene: NA; j_gene: TRBJ1-4; abundance: NA; len: 16; CDR3nt: TGCGCCAGCAGCCCACGCGGGGCGGCAACTAATGAAAAACTGTTTTTT; CDR3aa: CASSPRGAATNEKLFF
v_gene: TRBV5-6; d_gene: TRBD1; j_gene: TRBJ1-5; abundance: NA; len: 17; CDR3nt: TGTGCCAGCAGCCATAGACAGGGGGGGATTAGCAATCAGCCCCAGCATTTT; CDR3aa: CASSHRQGGISNQPQHF
v_gene: TRBV7-9; d_gene: NA; j_gene: TRBJ1-1; abundance: NA; len: 14; CDR3nt: TGTGCCAGCAGCTTAGAGGCAGGTAACACTGAAGCTTTCTTT; CDR3aa: CASSLEAGNTEAFF
v_gene: TRBV6-5; d_gene: TRBD1; j_gene: TRBJ1-5; abundance: NA; len: 13; CDR3nt: TGTGCCAGCAGTGGGACAGGCAATCAGCCCCAGCATTTT; CDR3aa: CASSGTGNQPQHF
v_gene: TRBV11-2; d_gene: NA; j_gene: TRBJ2-7; abundance: NA; len: 16; CDR3nt: TGTGCCAGCAGCTCTAACTATCCTTCCGATTCCTACGAGCAGTACTTC; CDR3aa: CASSSNYPSDSYEQYF
v_gene: TRBV19; d_gene: NA; j_gene: TRBJ2-1; abundance: few; len: 14; CDR3nt: TGTGCCGCAGATAGGGGGGGTTTGGCTGATGAGCAGTTCTTC; CDR3aa: CAADRGGLADEQFF
v_gene: TRBV9; d_gene: NA; j_gene: TRBJ1-4; abundance: NA; len: 14; CDR3nt: TGTGCCAGCAGCGCCTCCGGGCGGGCTGAAAAACTGTTTTTT; CDR3aa: CASSASGRAEKLFF
v_gene: TRBV15; d_gene: TRBD2; j_gene: TRBJ2-1; abundance: NA; len: 16; CDR3nt: TGTGCCACCAGCAGAGTAGCGGGAGGTACCTACAATGAGCAGTTCTTC; CDR3aa: CATSRVAGGTYNEQFF
v_gene: TRBV6-5; d_gene: NA; j_gene: TRBJ1-1; abundance: NA; len: 15; CDR3nt: TGTGCCAGCAGTTACGGCACAGCCGCCAACACTGAAGCTTTCTTT; CDR3aa: CASSYGTAANTEAFF
v_gene: TRBV13; d_gene: NA; j_gene: TRBJ1-1; abundance: NA; len: 15; CDR3nt: TGTGCCAGCAGCTTAATGGAGGGTGGGAGGGCTGAAGCTTTCTTT; CDR3aa: CASSLMEGGRAEAFF
v_gene: TRBV10-3; d_gene: TRBD1; j_gene: TRBJ2-7; abundance: NA; len: 13; CDR3nt: TGTGCCATCATGGGACAGAACCTCTACGAGCAGTACTTC; CDR3aa: CAIMGQNLYEQYF
v_gene: TRBV4-2; d_gene: NA; j_gene: TRBJ2-1; abundance: NA; len: 14; CDR3nt: TGTGCCAGCAGCCAAGTCAGCAGATACAATGAGCAGTTCTTC; CDR3aa: CASSQVSRYNEQFF
v_gene: TRBV6-1; d_gene: TRBD1; j_gene: TRBJ1-2; abundance: few; len: 15; CDR3nt: TGTGCCAGCAAGTCATCAGGGGGGGATTTGTATGGCTACACCTTC; CDR3aa: CASKSSGGDLYGYTF
v_gene: TRBV6-5; d_gene: TRBD2; j_gene: TRBJ2-5; abundance: NA; len: 15; CDR3nt: TGTGCCAGCAAGCGATCGACTAGCGGGGCGGAGACCCAGTACTTC; CDR3aa: CASKRSTSGAETQYF
v_gene: TRBV6-5; d_gene: NA; j_gene: TRBJ2-3; abundance: NA; len: 14; CDR3nt: TGTGCCAGCAGTTACCCCGGGGGCACAGATACGCAGTATTTT; CDR3aa: CASSYPGGTDTQYF
v_gene: TRBV5-1; d_gene: NA; j_gene: TRBJ1-4; abundance: once; len: 15; CDR3nt: TGCGCCAGCAGCTTGGACCCGGTGGGGAATGAAAAACTGTTTTTT; CDR3aa: CASSLDPVGNEKLFF
v_gene: TRBV9; d_gene: NA; j_gene: TRBJ2-1; abundance: NA; len: 14; CDR3nt: TGTGCCAGCAGCTGGACTGACAACTACAATGAGCAGTTCTTC; CDR3aa: CASSWTDNYNEQFF
v_gene: TRBV5-4; d_gene: NA; j_gene: TRBJ2-7; abundance: NA; len: 13; CDR3nt: TGTGCCAGCAGCTCGGGGGGACAGCCCGAGCAGTACTTC; CDR3aa: CASSSGGQPEQYF
v_gene: TRBV6-5; d_gene: NA; j_gene: TRBJ1-2; abundance: NA; len: 14; CDR3nt: TGTGCCAGCAGTCTGGGGGGGACTAACTATGGCTACACCTTC; CDR3aa: CASSLGGTNYGYTF
v_gene: TRBV27; d_gene: NA; j_gene: TRBJ2-4; abundance: NA; len: 13; CDR3nt: TGTGCCAGCAGCTTTAAAGGGCGGGACCATAGGGTCTTC; CDR3aa: CASSFKGRDHRVF
v_gene: TRBV28; d_gene: NA; j_gene: TRBJ1-2; abundance: NA; len: 14; CDR3nt: TGTGCCAGCAGTTATGGCCTTTCTAACTATGGCTACACCTTC; CDR3aa: CASSYGLSNYGYTF
v_gene: TRBV5-4; d_gene: TRBD1; j_gene: TRBJ2-5; abundance: NA; len: 14; CDR3nt: TGTGCCAGCAGCTTACCGACAGGGGGACAGACCCAGTACTTC; CDR3aa: CASSLPTGGQTQYF
v_gene: TRBV5-1; d_gene: TRBD2; j_gene: TRBJ2-1; abundance: few; len: 15; CDR3nt: TGCGCCAGCAGCTTTGGTGGGAGGGCCTACAATGAGCAGTTCTTC; CDR3aa: CASSFGGRAYNEQFF
v_gene: TRBV5-4; d_gene: TRBD1; j_gene: TRBJ2-4; abundance: NA; len: 16; CDR3nt: TGTGCCAGCAGCATGCCGGGACAGGGAGGGTTGAACATTCAGTACTTC; CDR3aa: CASSMPGQGGLNIQYF
v_gene: TRBV5-1; d_gene: TRBD2; j_gene: TRBJ2-7; abundance: NA; len: 17; CDR3nt: TGCGCCAGCAGCTTCCCCGGGACTAGCGGGAGGGGTTACGAGCAGTACTTC; CDR3aa: CASSFPGTSGRGYEQYF
v_gene: TRBV7-2; d_gene: NA; j_gene: TRBJ2-1; abundance: NA; len: 13; CDR3nt: TGTGCCAGCAGCGCCCAGCGGTACAATGAGCAGTTCTTC; CDR3aa: CASSAQRYNEQFF
v_gene: TRBV7-2; d_gene: TRBD2; j_gene: TRBJ2-1; abundance: NA; len: 19; CDR3nt: TGTGCCAGCAGCCGCCGGACTAGCGGGCTTCAAATCGGATCCCATGAGCAGTTCTTC; CDR3aa: CASSRRTSGLQIGSHEQFF
v_gene: TRBV6-6; d_gene: TRBD1; j_gene: TRBJ2-7; abundance: NA; len: 14; CDR3nt: TGTGCCAGCAGTTACTCGAGACAGGGTTACGAGCAGTACTTC; CDR3aa: CASSYSRQGYEQYF
v_gene: TRBV4-3; d_gene: NA; j_gene: TRBJ2-1; abundance: NA; len: 12; CDR3nt: TGCGCCAGCAGGGGCCTCGACTGGGTGCAGTTCTTC; CDR3aa: CASRGLDWVQFF
v_gene: TRBV9; d_gene: NA; j_gene: TRBJ2-6; abundance: few; len: 20; CDR3nt: TGTGCCAGCAGCGTAGCCCAAAGCTTAGCCGGCGACTCTGGGGCCAACGTCCTGACTTTC; CDR3aa: CASSVAQSLAGDSGANVLTF
v_gene: TRBV7-8; d_gene: NA; j_gene: TRBJ1-1; abundance: NA; len: 14; CDR3nt: TGTGCCAGCAGCTTAGCGGGGACAAAAGGAGGGGCTTTCTTT; CDR3aa: CASSLAGTKGGAFF
v_gene: TRBV19; d_gene: NA; j_gene: TRBJ2-3; abundance: NA; len: 15; CDR3nt: TGTGCCACCCAAACGGGCGGGGCGAGCACAGATACGCAGTATTTT; CDR3aa: CATQTGGASTDTQYF
v_gene: TRBV4-3; d_gene: NA; j_gene: TRBJ1-2; abundance: NA; len: 16; CDR3nt: TGCGCCAGCAGCCAACTGATTTCGTCTTCGGGCTATGGCTACACCTTC; CDR3aa: CASSQLISSSGYGYTF
v_gene: TRBV5-1; d_gene: TRBD2; j_gene: TRBJ2-7; abundance: NA; len: 17; CDR3nt: TGCGCCAGCAGCTTAAGGCTAGCGGGAGCCGCGGGAGGCGAGCAGTACTTC; CDR3aa: CASSLRLAGAAGGEQYF
v_gene: TRBV2; d_gene: TRBD2; j_gene: TRBJ2-3; abundance: NA; len: 14; CDR3nt: TGTGCCAGCAGTGGTGCGGGAGCAGCAGATACGCAGTATTTT; CDR3aa: CASSGAGAADTQYF
v_gene: TRBV2; d_gene: TRBD1; j_gene: TRBJ2-4; abundance: NA; len: 15; CDR3nt: TGTGCCAGCAGTGGACCAGGGGGCCCCAAAAACATTCAGTACTTC; CDR3aa: CASSGPGGPKNIQYF
v_gene: TRBV29-1; d_gene: NA; j_gene: TRBJ2-1; abundance: NA; len: 13; CDR3nt: TGCAGCGTTAAGGAGGGATCCTACAATGAGCAGTTCTTC; CDR3aa: CSVKEGSYNEQFF
v_gene: TRBV9; d_gene: NA; j_gene: TRBJ2-7; abundance: NA; len: 14; CDR3nt: TGTGCCAGCAGCGTAGCAGGTACCGACTACGAGCAGTACTTC; CDR3aa: CASSVAGTDYEQYF
v_gene: TRBV15; d_gene: TRBD2; j_gene: TRBJ2-7; abundance: NA; len: 14; CDR3nt: TGTGCCACCAGCAGAATAGCGGGGTCCTACGAGCAGTACTTC; CDR3aa: CATSRIAGSYEQYF